Presented here are 29 T cell receptor beta chains from one specimen sequenced in a study of graft-versus-host responses after intestinal transplantation. The assay was immunoSEQ multiplex PCR, and TCRdb's table has in-frame clones only and misses some. The data show around 88,000 clones, 85% to 95% seen once. Their specific antigens are unknown. This material consisted of unstimulated CD8+ T cells sorted from spleen or lymph node cells, taken before transplant. The receptors were gathered from a human donor who was the organ donor for an intestinal transplant.

A few counts support this clone. The chain uses TRBV2 and TRBJ1-5; D is possibly TRBD1 (5 bases). V lost 4 bases, J lost 0 bases, and 10 bases lay in between. The CDR3 contains 15 residues. The germline gives CDR1 SNHLY, CDR2 FYNNEI. The CDR3 loop reads CASSAREGSNQPQHF. The CDR3 DNA sequence: TGTGCCAGCAGTGCCAGGGAGGGTAGCAATCAGCCCCAGCATTTT.

This chain uses TRBV9 with TRBJ2-3; unclear D gene. CDR1 is SGDLS and CDR2 is YYNGEE in the germline V gene. V lost 0 bases and J 2 bases, leaving 13 bases between the germline ends. There are 16 residues in the CDR3. In DNA form, the CDR3 reads TGTGCCAGCAGCGTAGGAGGCAGCCGACTCACAGATACGCAGTATTTT. Translating gives CASSVGGSRLTDTQYF.

CDR3 coding DNA: TGTGCCAGCAGCCAAGATGAGGGCTCCTATAATTCACCCCTCCACTTT. Translated: CASSQDEGSYNSPLHF. The gene calls are TRBV14 and TRBJ1-6; D is ambiguous. Between the trimmed V and J ends, which lost 0 bases and 0 bases, there was a span of 6 bases. The CDR3 covers 16 residues. Germline V lookup: CDR1 SGHDN, CDR2 FVKESK. Full variable domain (remainder filled in from reference TRBV14 and TRBJ1-6): EAGVTQFPSHSVIEKGQTVTLRCDPISGHDNLYWYRRVMGKEIKFLLHFVKESKQDESGMPNNRFLAERTGGTYSTLKVQPAELEDSGVYFCASSQDEGSYNSPLHFGNGTRLTVT.

Concerning this clone itself: Other DNA sequences from this sample encode an identical CDR3 as well. CDR3 amino acids: CASSVGWGVSTGELFF. CDR3 in DNA: TGTGCCAGCAGCGTAGGGTGGGGGGTTAGCACCGGGGAGCTGTTTTTT. The chain recombines TRBV9 with TRBJ2-2; possible D gene TRBD2, 6 bases. Germline assignment: CDR1 SGDLS and CDR2 YYNGEE. Trimming took off 0 bases at V and 4 bases at J, with 13 bases between the two ends. The CDR3 extends over 16 amino acids.

This clone has only one observation. The J gene is TRBJ1-5, the V gene TRBV5-5; D is possibly TRBD1 (5 bases). Germline loops: CDR1 SGHKS, CDR2 YYEKEE (reference sequence). V lost 4 bases and J 3 bases, leaving 11 bases between the germline ends. This CDR3 spans 14 amino acids. The CDR3 region is CASSQGFDNQPQHF. The CDR3 DNA sequence: TGTGCCAGCAGCCAGGGTTTTGACAATCAGCCCCAGCATTTT.

The chain links TRBV4-3 to TRBJ2-7; D unresolved. Germline V gives CDR1 LGHNA, CDR2 YSLEER. This CDR3 has 15 amino acids. V lost 4 bases to trimming and J lost 0 bases, with 13 bases between them. CDR3 loop: CASSLRTESSYEQYF. The CDR3 DNA sequence: TGCGCCAGCAGCCTTCGGACCGAGAGCTCCTACGAGCAGTACTTC.

This sequence joins TRBV19 and TRBJ2-5; 11 bases align to TRBD2. The J call may be wrong; the DNA end is better matched by TRBJ2-7. Germline V gene sequence: CDR1 LNHDA, CDR2 SQIVND (reference sequence). The CDR3 is 15 amino acids. The CDR3 DNA follows: TGTGCCAGTAGTCCATTTAGCGGGGGGGGCTACGAGCAGTACTTC. As protein: CASSPFSGGGYEQYF.

The J gene is TRBJ2-7, the V gene TRBV6-5; D assignment may be TRBD1 or TRBD2 (6 bases each). CDR3 length equals 12 residues. CDR1 and CDR2 from the germline V gene are MNHEY and SVGAGI. V was clipped by 10 bases and J by 2 bases, with 12 bases between them. The CDR3 reads CATGDIAYEQYF. The DNA of the CDR3 is TGTGCCACGGGGGACATAGCCTACGAGCAGTACTTC.

The chain combines TRBV6-5 with TRBJ2-7, with D possibly matching TRBD1 (5 bases). Germline CDR1 is MNHEY and CDR2 is SVGAGI. The CDR3 totals 14 residues. Trimming took off 2 bases at V and 2 bases at J, with 10 bases between the two ends. DNA of the CDR3: TGTGCCAGCAGTTACGGCCAGACAGCCTACGAGCAGTACTTC. Its translation is CASSYGQTAYEQYF.

The chain employs TRBV5-1 and TRBJ2-7; perhaps TRBD1 as D (5 bases). Germline-derived CDR1 and CDR2 are SGHRS and YFSETQ. V was trimmed by 0 bases and J by 3 bases, leaving 13 bases between them. This CDR3 has 15 amino acids. In DNA, the CDR3 is TGCGCCAGCAGCTTGGAAGGGGCCCAAAGCTACGAGCAGTACTTC. Protein: CASSLEGAQSYEQYF.

This rearrangement joins TRBV19 to TRBJ2-1, with D maybe TRBD2 (5 bases). This CDR3 comprises 15 residues. Trimming removed 0 bases from V and 0 bases from J, with 6 bases in between. Germline V gene lookup returns CDR1 LNHDA and CDR2 SQIVND (reference sequence). CDR3 region: CASSIEGSSYNEQFF. CDR3 sequence (DNA): TGTGCCAGTAGTATAGAGGGGAGCTCCTACAATGAGCAGTTCTTC.

This chain uses TRBV6-1 with TRBJ1-2; unclear D gene. The V gene's germline CDR1 is MNHNS and CDR2 SASEGT. This CDR3 is 14 amino acids long. Trimming took 6 bases from V and 5 from J, leaving 16 bases between them. CDR3 region: CASRPGTQYYGYTF. The CDR3 nucleotides are TGTGCCAGCAGACCGGGAACCCAATATTATGGCTACACCTTC.

The chain combines TRBV27 with TRBJ2-7; 8 nucleotides align to TRBD2. V shed 5 bases and J 4 bases; nucleotides not matched to a gene: 10. The CDR3 runs 15 residues. The germline CDR1 and CDR2 sequences are MNHEY and SMNVEV (reference sequence). CDR3 bases: TGTGCCAGCAGTACCCGCAACGGGGGGGGATACGAGCAGTACTTC. This translates into CASSTRNGGGYEQYF.

The chain is built from TRBV9 and TRBJ2-2; 8 bases match TRBD1. The CDR3 totals 19 residues. The V and J ends lost 1 base and 5 bases, in that order; junction bases with no gene match: 16. Germline loops: CDR1 SGDLS, CDR2 YYNGEE. The chain's CDR3 is CASSVTVGVGTGYTGELFF. The CDR3 coding sequence is TGTGCCAGCAGCGTAACGGTTGGAGTCGGGACAGGCTATACCGGGGAGCTGTTTTTT.

The V gene is TRBV6-4, the J gene TRBJ2-2; 10 nucleotides line up with TRBD2. CDR1 and CDR2 (germline): MRHNA, SNTAGT. The CDR3 consists of 15 residues. J gave up 4 bases and V 3 bases, and 2 bases lay outside the gene matches. For the CDR3, the DNA is TGTGCCAGCAGTGAAAGCGGGGGGGCCACCGGGGAGCTGTTTTTT. Translating it yields CASSESGGATGELFF.

V gene TRBV4-1 combines with J gene TRBJ1-4; possibly TRBD1 for D (5 bases). Between the trimmed V and J ends, which lost 4 bases and 4 bases, there was a span of 13 bases. Germline loops: CDR1 MGHRA, CDR2 YSYEKL. This CDR3 is built from 15 residues. Written as DNA, the CDR3 is TGCGCCAGCAGCCCGACCCCGGGGGATAATGAAAAACTGTTTTTT. Its translation is CASSPTPGDNEKLFF.

The V and J genes are TRBV2 and TRBJ2-7, with a weak D call TRBD1 (6 bases). Per the germline V gene, CDR1 is SNHLY and CDR2 is FYNNEI. Trimming took off 8 bases at V and 3 bases at J, with 11 bases between the two ends. The length of the CDR3 is 12 residues. The CDR3 nucleotides are TGTGCCAGCGCCGCAGGGGACTACGAGCAGTACTTC. It translates to CASAAGDYEQYF.

This clone was recorded only once. This rearrangement joins TRBV7-9 to TRBJ1-1, with D unresolved. V lost 5 bases, J lost 0 bases, and 13 bases lay in between. Germline V gene sequence: CDR1 SEHNR, CDR2 FQNEAQ (reference sequence). There are 15 residues in the CDR3. The CDR3 here is CASSPPGPLNTEAFF. CDR3 DNA sequence: TGTGCCAGCAGCCCGCCCGGACCGCTGAACACTGAAGCTTTCTTT. The full variable domain, completed using reference TRBV7-9 and TRBJ1-1, is DTGVSQNPRHKITKRGQNVTFRCDPISEHNRLYWYRQTLGQGPEFLTYFQNEAQLEKSRLLSDRFSAERPKGSFSTLEIQRTEQGDSAMYLCASSPPGPLNTEAFFGQGTRLTVV.

The CDR3 sequence is CASGRTPQGGYGYTF. Here the CDR3 DNA reads TGTGCTAGTGGCCGGACCCCTCAGGGGGGCTATGGCTACACCTTC. The chain employs TRBV12-5 and TRBJ1-2; 7 bases fit TRBD1. Trimming at V came to 6 bases and at J to 4 bases, leaving 11 bases not matched to a gene. Germline V gene data show CDR1 as LGHNT and CDR2 as FRNRAP. There are 15 residues in the CDR3.

The chain uses TRBV11-2 and TRBJ2-3; D assignment may be TRBD1 or TRBD2 (5 bases each). The V and J ends lost 4 bases and 1 base respectively, with 18 bases between them. Germline-derived CDR1 and CDR2 are SGHAT and FQNNGV. CDR3 length: 17 residues. CDR3 DNA sequence: TGTGCCAGCAGCTCGCCCCGTCGGGGCCTACGCACAGATACGCAGTATTTT. Protein: CASSSPRRGLRTDTQYF.

This sequence joins TRBV11-1 and TRBJ2-2, with D maybe TRBD1 (5 bases). Per germline, CDR1 SGHAT and CDR2 FQDESV (reference sequence). The CDR3 sequence is 16 residues long. Trimming shortened V by 5 bases and J by 4 bases, and 17 bases separated the two germline ends. In DNA, the CDR3 is TGTGCCAGCAGCCAAGGGGCTGGGTATGGCACCGGGGAGCTGTTTTTT. This encodes CASSQGAGYGTGELFF.

The gene calls are TRBV5-1 and TRBJ2-1; 7 positions match TRBD1. J gave up 7 bases and V 8 bases, and 12 bases lay outside the gene matches. The CDR3 sequence is 14 residues long. In germline, CDR1 is SGHRS, CDR2 YFSETQ. This chain's CDR3 is CARNDRAAENEQFF. The CDR3 coding sequence is TGCGCCAGGAACGACAGGGCCGCGGAGAATGAGCAGTTCTTC.

The chain has TRBV15 and TRBJ2-7, with D perhaps matching TRBD2 (7 bases). CDR1 is LNHNV and CDR2 is YYDKDF in the germline V gene (reference sequence). The CDR3 length is 15 residues. V shed 1 base and J shed 2 bases, with 12 bases lying between them. CDR3 sequence reads: CATSRGGGAAYEQYF. The CDR3 nucleotides are TGTGCCACCAGCAGAGGTGGGGGGGCTGCCTACGAGCAGTACTTC.

This chain connects TRBV9 to TRBJ2-1; 9 bases match TRBD2. CDR1 and CDR2 (germline): SGDLS, YYNGEE. CDR3 length: 18 amino acids. V gave up 3 bases and J gave up 0 bases; unmatched junction bases: 10. The CDR3 is CASSAQRGVRSSYNEQFF. CDR3 DNA sequence: TGTGCCAGCAGCGCCCAGCGGGGGGTCCGGAGCTCCTACAATGAGCAGTTCTTC. The whole variable domain, filled in from reference TRBV9 and TRBJ2-1, reads DSGVTQTPKHLITATGQRVTLRCSPRSGDLSVYWYQQSLDQGLQFLIQYYNGEERAKGNILERFSAQQFPDLHSELNLSSLELGDSALYFCASSAQRGVRSSYNEQFFGPGTRLTVL.

The chain uses TRBV7-9 and TRBJ1-2, with no clear D. V was pared by 4 bases and J by 6 bases, with 6 bases between. From germline, CDR1 is SEHNR and CDR2 FQNEAQ (reference sequence). The CDR3 runs to 11 residues. The CDR3 loop reads CASSWGDGYTF. CDR3 bases: TGTGCCAGCAGCTGGGGTGATGGCTACACCTTC. Full variable domain (rest looked up from reference TRBV7-9 and TRBJ1-2): DTGVSQNPRHKITKRGQNVTFRCDPISEHNRLYWYRQTLGQGPEFLTYFQNEAQLEKSRLLSDRFSAERPKGSFSTLEIQRTEQGDSAMYLCASSWGDGYTFGSGTRLTVV.

The chain combines TRBV5-1 with TRBJ2-1; 7 bases map to TRBD2. Germline CDR1 SGHRS, CDR2 YFSETQ. V was pared by 6 bases and J by 5 bases, with 8 bases of the junction left unmatched. CDR3 size: 14 residues. CDR3 bases: TGCGCCAGCATGCCGCGGGAGATAAACAATGAGCAGTTCTTC. Translation: CASMPREINNEQFF.

The chain has TRBV5-6 and TRBJ2-7; 7 nucleotides align to TRBD1. The junction had 3 bases not matched to a gene; V was cut back by 2 bases and J by 1 base. In germline, CDR1 is SGHDT, CDR2 YYEEEE. The length of the CDR3 is 14 residues. In nucleotides, the CDR3 is TGTGCCAGCAGCTTCCCCAGGGGGTCCTACGAGCAGTACTTC. Protein sequence: CASSFPRGSYEQYF.

This rearrangement joins TRBV11-2 to TRBJ2-7, with D perhaps TRBD1 (5 bases). Trimming left V 6 bases short and J 2 bases short, with 17 bases between. This CDR3 is built from 15 residues. Germline loops: CDR1 SGHAT, CDR2 FQNNGV. Here the CDR3 DNA reads TGTGCCAGCAGTTCCCCCGTGGACATCGCCTACGAGCAGTACTTC. Amino acid sequence: CASSSPVDIAYEQYF.

This clone was observed once. This chain joins TRBV28 and TRBJ1-4; possible D gene TRBD1, 6 bases. The CDR3 sequence is 13 residues long. V lost 10 bases and J lost 5, with 14 bases in between. Germline lookup yields CDR1 MDHEN and CDR2 SYDVKM. The CDR3 is CATRGRENEKLFF. The CDR3 DNA sequence: TGTGCCACCAGGGGCAGGGAGAATGAAAAACTGTTTTTT.